This T cell receptor (beta chain) came from a study of CD4+ T cells in melanoma (dated by TCRdb to between 2021 and 2023). Context from the whole study: The study investigated neoantigen-specific CD4+ T cells in human melanoma.

There are 15 amino acids in the CDR3, from cysteine to phenylalanine inclusive. Only the CDR3 DNA is retained, 45 bases long and in frame from the first base. With respect to this clone: The clone's antigen remains unknown. One base away there is no much larger clone; base qualities are not given.

What the study reported, not specific to this receptor: The report described a correlation between neoantigen-specific CD4+ T cells and the function of CD8+ T cells, macrophages and B cells. According to the report, neoantigen-specific CD4+ T cells in melanoma displayed diverse differentiation states.

Donors were patients with melanoma. The library was built by means of the immunoSEQ multiplex PCR assay. TCRdb mirrors the immuneACCESS table, restricted to in-frame sequences. Some clones are absent from its copies; in checked studies, under half trace to an unresolved V gene, and the reason for the others is unknown. For this sample there are 17,000 or so clones; roughly 80% appear just once. 5% to 5.5% of the sample is taken by the ten largest. The sample consisted of cells from a culture (not recorded whether cultured in vitro). The V gene is TRBV21-1 and the J gene is TRBJ2-1; the table's TRBD2 call for D was not verified on the DNA. TRBV21-1 is a recognized pseudogene. The sequence derives from a human donor with melanoma. The CDR3 has the sequence CASGRSGGISNEQFF. The nucleotides read TGTGCCAGCGGGCGGAGCGGGGGGATTTCGAATGAGCAGTTCTTC.